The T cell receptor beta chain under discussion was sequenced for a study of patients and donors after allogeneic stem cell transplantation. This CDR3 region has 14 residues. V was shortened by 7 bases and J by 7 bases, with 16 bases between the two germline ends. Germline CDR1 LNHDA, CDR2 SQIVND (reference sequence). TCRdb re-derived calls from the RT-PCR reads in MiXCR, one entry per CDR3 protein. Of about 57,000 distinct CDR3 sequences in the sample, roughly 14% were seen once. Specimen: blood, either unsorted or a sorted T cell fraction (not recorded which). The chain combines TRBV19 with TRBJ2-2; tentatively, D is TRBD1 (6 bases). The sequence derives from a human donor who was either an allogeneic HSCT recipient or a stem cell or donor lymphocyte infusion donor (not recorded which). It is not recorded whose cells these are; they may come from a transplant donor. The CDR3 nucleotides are TGTGCCAGTAAGGGGCAGGGGACCGTCGGGGAGCTGTTTTTT. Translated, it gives CASKGQGTVGELFF.